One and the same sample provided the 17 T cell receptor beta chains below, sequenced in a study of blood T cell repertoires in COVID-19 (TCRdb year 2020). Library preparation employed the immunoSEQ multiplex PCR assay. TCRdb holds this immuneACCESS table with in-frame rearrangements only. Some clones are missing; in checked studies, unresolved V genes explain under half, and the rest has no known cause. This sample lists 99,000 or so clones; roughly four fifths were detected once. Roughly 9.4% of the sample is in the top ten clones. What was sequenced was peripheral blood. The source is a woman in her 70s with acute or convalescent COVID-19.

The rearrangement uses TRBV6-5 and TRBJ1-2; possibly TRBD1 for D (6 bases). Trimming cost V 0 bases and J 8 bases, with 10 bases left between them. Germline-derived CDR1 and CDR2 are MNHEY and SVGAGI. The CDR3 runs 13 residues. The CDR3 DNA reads TGTGCCAGCAGTTACTCAGGTCAGGGGGGCTACACCTTC. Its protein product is CASSYSGQGGYTF.

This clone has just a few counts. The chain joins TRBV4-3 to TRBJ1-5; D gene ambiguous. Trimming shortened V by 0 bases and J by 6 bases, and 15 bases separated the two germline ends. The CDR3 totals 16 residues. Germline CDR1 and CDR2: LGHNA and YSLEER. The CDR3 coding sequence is TGCGCCAGCAGCCAAGATTGGGCGCAGGTATCTCAGCCCCAGCATTTT. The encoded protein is CASSQDWAQVSQPQHF.

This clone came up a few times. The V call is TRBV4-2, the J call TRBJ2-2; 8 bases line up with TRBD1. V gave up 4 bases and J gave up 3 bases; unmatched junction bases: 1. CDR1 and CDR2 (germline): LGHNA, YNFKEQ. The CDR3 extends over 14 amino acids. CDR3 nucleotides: TGTGCCAGCAGCCGGGGACAGGACACCGGGGAGCTGTTTTTT. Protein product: CASSRGQDTGELFF.

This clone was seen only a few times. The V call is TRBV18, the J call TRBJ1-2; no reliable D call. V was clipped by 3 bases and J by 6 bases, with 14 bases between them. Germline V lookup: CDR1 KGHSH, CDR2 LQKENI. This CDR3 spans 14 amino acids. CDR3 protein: CASSPTGSSNGYTF. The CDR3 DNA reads TGTGCCAGCTCACCGACTGGCAGTTCTAATGGCTACACCTTC. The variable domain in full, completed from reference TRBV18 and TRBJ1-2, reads NAGVMQNPRHLVRRRGQEARLRCSPMKGHSHVYWYRQLPEEGLKFMVYLQKENIIDESGMPKERFSAEFPKEGPSILRIQQVVRGDSAAYFCASSPTGSSNGYTFGSGTRLTVV.

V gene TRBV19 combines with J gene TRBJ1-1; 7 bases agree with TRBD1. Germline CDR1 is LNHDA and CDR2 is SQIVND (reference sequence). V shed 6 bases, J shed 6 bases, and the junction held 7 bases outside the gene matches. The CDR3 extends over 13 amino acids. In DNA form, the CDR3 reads TGTGCCAGTAGGAATACAGGGGTGCCTGAAGCTTTCTTT. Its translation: CASRNTGVPEAFF.

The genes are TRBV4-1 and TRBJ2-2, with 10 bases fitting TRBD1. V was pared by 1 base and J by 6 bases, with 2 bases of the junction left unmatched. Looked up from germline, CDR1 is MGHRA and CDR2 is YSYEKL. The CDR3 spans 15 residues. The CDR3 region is CASSQVGTGAGELFF. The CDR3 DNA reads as TGCGCCAGCAGCCAAGTGGGGACAGGGGCCGGGGAGCTGTTTTTT.

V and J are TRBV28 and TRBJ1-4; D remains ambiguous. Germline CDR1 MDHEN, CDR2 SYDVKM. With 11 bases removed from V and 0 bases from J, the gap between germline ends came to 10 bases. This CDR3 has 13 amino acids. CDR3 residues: CAARGTTNEKLFF. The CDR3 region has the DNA TGTGCCGCCCGAGGGACAACTAATGAAAAACTGTTTTTT.

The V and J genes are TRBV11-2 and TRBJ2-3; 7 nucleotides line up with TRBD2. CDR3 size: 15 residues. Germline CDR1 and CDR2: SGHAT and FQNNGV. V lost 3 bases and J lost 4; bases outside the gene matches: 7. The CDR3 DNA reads TGTGCCAGCAGCTTTAACACGGGGGGAGCAGATACGCAGTATTTT. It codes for CASSFNTGGADTQYF.

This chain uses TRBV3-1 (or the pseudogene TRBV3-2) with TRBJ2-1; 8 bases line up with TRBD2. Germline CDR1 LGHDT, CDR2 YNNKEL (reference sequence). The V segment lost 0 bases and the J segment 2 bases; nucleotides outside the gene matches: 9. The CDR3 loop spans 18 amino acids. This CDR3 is CASSQDIGSGVTYNEQFF. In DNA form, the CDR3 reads TGTGCCAGCAGCCAAGATATAGGTAGCGGGGTCACCTACAATGAGCAGTTCTTC.

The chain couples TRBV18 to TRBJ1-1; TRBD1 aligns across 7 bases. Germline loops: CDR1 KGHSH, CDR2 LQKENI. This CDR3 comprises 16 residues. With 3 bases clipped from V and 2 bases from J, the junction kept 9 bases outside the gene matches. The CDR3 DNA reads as TGTGCCAGCTCACCGCCCAACAGGGGCCTAAACACTGAAGCTTTCTTT. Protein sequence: CASSPPNRGLNTEAFF. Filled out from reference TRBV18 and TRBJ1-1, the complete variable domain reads NAGVMQNPRHLVRRRGQEARLRCSPMKGHSHVYWYRQLPEEGLKFMVYLQKENIIDESGMPKERFSAEFPKEGPSILRIQQVVRGDSAAYFCASSPPNRGLNTEAFFGQGTRLTVV.

CDR3 in amino acids: CATARRDYGYTF. The CDR3 DNA follows: TGTGCCACCGCCCGGAGAGACTATGGCTACACCTTC. V usage is TRBV6-5 and J usage is TRBJ1-2; D uncertain. CDR3 length equals 12 residues. V gave up 10 bases and J gave up 3 bases, with 12 bases separating them. Germline values: CDR1 MNHEY, CDR2 SVGAGI.

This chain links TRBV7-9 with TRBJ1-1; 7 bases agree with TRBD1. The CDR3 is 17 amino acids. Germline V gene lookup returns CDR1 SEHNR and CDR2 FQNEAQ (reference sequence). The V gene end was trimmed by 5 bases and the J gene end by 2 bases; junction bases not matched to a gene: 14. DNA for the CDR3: TGTGCCAGCAGCAAAGGACAGGTTGGACACGTCAACACTGAAGCTTTCTTT. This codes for CASSKGQVGHVNTEAFF.

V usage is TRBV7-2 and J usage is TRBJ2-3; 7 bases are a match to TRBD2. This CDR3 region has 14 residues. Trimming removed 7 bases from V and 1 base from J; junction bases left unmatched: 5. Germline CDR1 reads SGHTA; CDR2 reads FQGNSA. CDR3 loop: CASTALAGTDTQYF. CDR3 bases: TGTGCCAGCACGGCCCTAGCGGGCACAGATACGCAGTATTTT.

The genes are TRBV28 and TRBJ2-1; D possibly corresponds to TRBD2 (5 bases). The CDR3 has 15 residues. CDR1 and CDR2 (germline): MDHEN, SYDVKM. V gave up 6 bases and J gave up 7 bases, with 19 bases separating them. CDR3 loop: CASRPYPEGGNEQFF. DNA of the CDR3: TGTGCCAGCAGACCCTATCCCGAGGGCGGGAATGAGCAGTTCTTC.

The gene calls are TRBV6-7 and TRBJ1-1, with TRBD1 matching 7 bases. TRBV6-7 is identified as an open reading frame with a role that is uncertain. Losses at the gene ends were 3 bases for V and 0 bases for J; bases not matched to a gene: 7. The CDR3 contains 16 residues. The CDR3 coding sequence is TGTGCCAGCAGTTATCACAGGGGACCTATGAACACTGAAGCTTTCTTT. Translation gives CASSYHRGPMNTEAFF.

The CDR3 is CASSLGAMGYTF. CDR3 coding DNA: TGTGCCAGCAGCTTAGGTGCGATGGGCTACACCTTC. The chain is built from TRBV7-9 and TRBJ1-2, with D unresolved. The germline CDR1 and CDR2 sequences are SEHNR and FQNEAQ (reference sequence). CDR3 length: 12 amino acids. Deletions cut 1 base from V and 8 bases from J, with 8 bases between.

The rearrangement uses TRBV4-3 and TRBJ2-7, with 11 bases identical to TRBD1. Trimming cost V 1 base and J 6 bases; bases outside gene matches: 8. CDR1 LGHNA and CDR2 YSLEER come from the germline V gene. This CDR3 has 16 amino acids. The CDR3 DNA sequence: TGCGCCAGCAGCCAAGGGGTCGGGACAGGGGGAAGCGAGCAGTACTTC. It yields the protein CASSQGVGTGGSEQYF.